The present TCR beta chain was sequenced within a study of blood T cell repertoires in COVID-19. Across the study: Researchers got acute and convalescent COVID-19 samples from the United States, Italy and Spain. Sample material is recorded as cDNA or gDNA derived from T cells, B-cell-depleted T cells, or PBMCs.

Original handling: Counts of nucleated cells, estimated from reference gene primer amplification, were obtained. Data came from immunoSEQ multiplex PCR; TCRdb stores just in-frame clones and leaves some out. V and J calls and clone size follow that table, whereas D and trimming were derived from the DNA. The top ten clones hold roughly 12% of a sample with about 210,000 clones, 65% to 85% of them seen once. This CDR3 comprises 15 residues. Germline V gene sequence: CDR1 SGHRS, CDR2 YFSETQ. The V gene lost 0 bases and the J gene lost 1 base, with 10 bases spanning the gap. The receptor was isolated from a human donor in a cohort sampled during active COVID-19. The chain couples TRBV5-1 to TRBJ1-1; D is unresolved. Material for sequencing was peripheral blood. The DNA of the CDR3 is TGCGCCAGCAGCTTGGCCTCCTCGGGGAACACTGAAGCTTTCTTT. It is translated as CASSLASSGNTEAFF.